These 10 T cell receptor beta chains originate from one sample sequenced in a study of T cells after somatic rescue of genetic block. Assay: immunoSEQ multiplex PCR; the TCRdb copy retains only in-frame clones and omits some. The repertoire has 85,000 to 90,000 clones, around 90% of them found once; the top ten carry around 1.6%. The specimen was peripheral blood mononuclear cells (PBMCs). The origin of the receptors is a woman aged 18-29 years.

The CDR3 DNA is TGTGCCAGCAGCTTGAGGACAGGACCAGATACGCAGTATTTT. It encodes CASSLRTGPDTQYF. The chain couples TRBV11-1 to TRBJ2-3, with TRBD1 identical over 7 bases. Germline lookup yields CDR1 SGHAT and CDR2 FQDESV (reference sequence). The CDR3 has 14 residues. J gave up 4 bases and V 3 bases, and 4 bases lay outside the gene matches.

In regard to this clone: Since the CDR3 does not end with the conserved phenylalanine or tryptophan, this likely comes from a read error. No DNA is shown, since the ends of the CDR3 on it are uncertain; the CDR3 is the one TCRdb lists. The chain recombines TRBV27 with TRBJ2-7. Ends included, the CDR3 has 13 residues. In germline, CDR1 is MNHEY, CDR2 SMNVEV (reference sequence). CDR3: CASSPIQGGRPTI.

The chain uses TRBV6-4 and TRBJ1-5; no definite D call. Germline V gene sequence: CDR1 MRHNA, CDR2 SNTAGT. V shed 8 bases and J shed 7 bases, with 15 bases lying between them. This CDR3 has 13 residues. In DNA form, the CDR3 reads TGTGCCAGCTCCCTCAGACCTGGGCAGCCCCAGCATTTT. Protein sequence: CASSLRPGQPQHF.

The chain couples TRBV30 to TRBJ2-1; D may be TRBD1 or TRBD2 (6 bases each). Trimming took off 2 bases at V and 12 bases at J, with 20 bases between the two ends. CDR3 length: 14 residues. Germline CDR1 and CDR2: GTSNPN and SVGIG (reference sequence). The CDR3: CAWSPRGRGIGQFF. The CDR3 DNA sequence: TGTGCCTGGAGTCCCAGGGGTCGGGGGATAGGGCAGTTCTTC.

J is TRBJ1-6 and V is TRBV30; TRBD1 aligns across 9 bases. V was pared by 3 bases and J by 6 bases, with 3 bases of the junction left unmatched. CDR3 size: 14 residues. The germline V gene encodes CDR1 GTSNPN and CDR2 SVGIG (reference sequence). The CDR3, as DNA: TGTGCCTGGAGCCAGGGACAGGGTAATTCACCCCTCCACTTT. Its protein product is CAWSQGQGNSPLHF.

CDR3 sequence (DNA): TGCGCCAGCAGCCAAGATTATTACGGGGTGCGCGCAGATACGCAGTATTTT. Amino acids: CASSQDYYGVRADTQYF. The chain is built from TRBV4-3 and TRBJ2-3, with a weak D call TRBD2 (5 bases). The CDR3 is 17 residues long. CDR1 and CDR2 (germline): LGHNA, YSLEER. Trimming cost V 0 bases and J 4 bases, with 17 bases left between them.

This clone was detected once. This rearrangement joins TRBV28 to TRBJ1-2; TRBD1 aligns across 10 bases. Germline V gene sequence: CDR1 MDHEN, CDR2 SYDVKM. The CDR3 loop spans 15 amino acids. Losses at the gene ends were 6 bases for V and 4 bases for J; bases not matched to a gene: 8. In DNA, the CDR3 is TGTGCCAGCAGCTCATCTGGGACAGGGGTCTATGGCTACACCTTC. Protein sequence: CASSSSGTGVYGYTF.

The count of this clone is one. This chain joins TRBV4-1 and TRBJ2-7, with D tentatively TRBD1 (7 bases). Deletions cut 2 bases from V and 4 bases from J, with 21 bases between. CDR1 and CDR2 from the germline V gene are MGHRA and YSYEKL. This CDR3 comprises 17 residues. DNA for the CDR3: TGCGCCAGCAGCCAAAGATCCCAGGCCTCAGGGGGGTACGAGCAGTACTTC. This gives the protein CASSQRSQASGGYEQYF.

The chain links TRBV6-5 to TRBJ1-5, with D hard to call. Germline values: CDR1 MNHEY, CDR2 SVGAGI. V gave up 0 bases and J gave up 0 bases, with 9 bases separating them. The CDR3 covers 16 residues. The CDR3: CASSYSGQPSNQPQHF. In nucleotides, the CDR3 is TGTGCCAGCAGTTACTCCGGCCAACCTAGCAATCAGCCCCAGCATTTT.

The chain combines TRBV7-6 with TRBJ1-1, with D perhaps matching TRBD1 (5 bases). The CDR3 has 15 amino acids. CDR1 and CDR2 from the germline V gene are SGHVS and FNYEAQ. Deletions cut 2 bases from V and 3 bases from J, with 13 bases between. This CDR3 reads CASSLRPGGDTEAFF. CDR3 sequence (DNA): TGTGCCAGCAGCTTACGGCCGGGAGGGGACACTGAAGCTTTCTTT.